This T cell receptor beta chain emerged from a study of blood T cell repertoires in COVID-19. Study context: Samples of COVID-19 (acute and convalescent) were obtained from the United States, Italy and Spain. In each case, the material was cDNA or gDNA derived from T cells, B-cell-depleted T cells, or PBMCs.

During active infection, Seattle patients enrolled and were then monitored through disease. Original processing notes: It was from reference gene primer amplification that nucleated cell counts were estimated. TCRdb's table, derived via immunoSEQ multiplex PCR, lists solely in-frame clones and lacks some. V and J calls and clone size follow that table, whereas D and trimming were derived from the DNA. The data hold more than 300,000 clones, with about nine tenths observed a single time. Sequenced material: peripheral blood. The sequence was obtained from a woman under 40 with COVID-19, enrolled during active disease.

For the CDR3, the DNA is TGTGCCAGCAACGCGGGGGGGAGGAACACTGAAGCTTTCTTT. Its translation is CASNAGGRNTEAFF. The gene calls are TRBV5-8 and TRBJ1-1, with D possibly TRBD1 on 5 matching bases. V lost 6 bases and J 1 base, leaving 13 bases between the germline ends. The CDR3 length is 14 residues. CDR1 and CDR2 (germline): SGHTS, YDEGEE.